This T cell receptor (beta chain) originates from a study of cytomegalovirus exposure and HLA in healthy donors. On the study more broadly: HLA-typed donors contributed some 83 million unique TCRs, which were held in an early data release.

With respect to this clone: Antigen specificity is unknown.

The germline CDR1 and CDR2 sequences are MNHEY and SMNVEV (reference sequence). V lost 6 bases and J lost 0, with 12 bases in between. There are 14 residues in the CDR3. The PCR ran on 60 Vbeta and 13 Jbeta primers. Profiled with immunoSEQ multiplex PCR; TCRdb holds only in-frame clones, not every one. Among 150,000 to 200,000 clones, 75% to 90% were seen once, and the ten largest hold about 2.1%. Whole-study results and caveats: For TCR beta chains, V- and J-gene trimming was later linked to a missense DCLRE1C variant. Information on immune exposure was restricted to one variable (CMV serostatus).

The TCR was taken from a woman under 30 in good health and CMV-seronegative. The source material was PBMCs. The chain employs TRBV27 and TRBJ2-7, with D possibly TRBD1 on 5 matching bases. In DNA form, the CDR3 reads TGTGCCAGCAGGGAAGGACAAGCCTCCTACGAGCAGTACTTC. Translating gives CASREGQASYEQYF.